The 12 T cell receptor beta chains below all came from one sample that was sequenced in a study of T cell repertoires in cytomegalovirus infection. MiXCR, applied by TCRdb to the reads, yields one record per CDR3 protein. The sample holds some 350,000 distinct CDR3 sequences; nearly 35% are singletons and the top ten take around an eighth. What these receptors recognize is not known. The sample was cultured PBMCs, taken from culture after CMV antigen stimulation. Every receptor here comes from a human donor in good health (CMV status not recorded). Some clones in this sample may be carry-over from other donors' samples.

There are a few counts of this clonotype. The chain links TRBV6-5 to TRBJ1-1, with 8 bases fitting TRBD1. Germline loops: CDR1 MNHEY, CDR2 SVGAGI. Unmatched junction bases numbered 7, after V lost 6 bases and J lost 1 base. The CDR3 is 15 amino acids. The chain's CDR3 is CASRADRGKNTEAFF. CDR3 bases: TGTGCCAGCAGGGCCGACAGGGGTAAGAACACTGAAGCTTTCTTT.

This chain connects TRBV12-3 or TRBV12-4 to TRBJ2-5, with D maybe TRBD2 (6 bases). CDR3 size: 15 residues. The V gene lost 6 bases and the J gene lost 5 bases, with 19 bases spanning the gap. The CDR3 region is CASSQTPGLQETQYF. DNA of the CDR3: TGTGCCAGCAGCCAAACCCCGGGACTTCAGGAGACCCAGTACTTC.

The CDR3 reads CSALPWTSGIDNEQFF. CDR3 bases: TGCAGTGCTCTGCCTTGGACTAGCGGGATAGACAATGAGCAGTTCTTC. This chain joins TRBV20-1 and TRBJ2-1, with TRBD2 matching over 12 bases. Germline CDR1 is DFQATT and CDR2 is SNEGSKA (reference sequence). The trim removed 5 bases at V and 5 bases at J, leaving 10 bases unmatched. This CDR3 is built from 16 residues.

The rearrangement uses TRBV15 and TRBJ2-3; 8 positions agree with TRBD2. The germline V gene has CDR1 LNHNV and CDR2 YYDKDF (reference sequence). Trimming removed 5 bases from V and 7 bases from J; junction bases left unmatched: 11. There are 15 residues in the CDR3. The chain's CDR3 is CATSGAGGAANTQYF. DNA of the CDR3: TGTGCCACCAGCGGGGCGGGAGGAGCTGCAAATACGCAGTATTTT.

The V call is TRBV6-6, the J call TRBJ2-7, with D tentatively TRBD1 or TRBD2 (5 bases each). Between the trimmed V and J ends, which lost 7 bases and 2 bases, there was a span of 18 bases. The CDR3 spans 15 residues. The germline V gene encodes CDR1 MNHNY and CDR2 SVGAGI (reference sequence). Here the CDR3 reads CASTGRHRRTYEQYV. The CDR3 DNA is TGTGCCAGCACGGGACGACATCGGCGGACCTACGAGCAGTACGTC.

The chain joins TRBV19 to TRBJ1-5; D call uncertain. Trimming removed 8 bases from V and 7 bases from J, with 24 bases in between. CDR1 LNHDA and CDR2 SQIVND come from the germline V gene (reference sequence). The length of the CDR3 is 16 residues. The CDR3 is CASGGITATDGQPQHF. CDR3 sequence (DNA): TGTGCCAGTGGTGGGATAACAGCGACTGACGGACAGCCCCAGCATTTT.

The rearrangement joins TRBV6-1 to TRBJ1-2; D is undetermined. The CDR3 is made up of 11 amino acids. V lost 8 bases, J lost 8 bases, and 12 bases lay in between. Germline V gene data show CDR1 as MNHNS and CDR2 as SASEGT. The CDR3 sequence: CASSGRPGYTF. In DNA, the CDR3 is TGTGCCAGCTCTGGACGGCCGGGCTACACCTTC.

This clonotype was detected a few times. The V gene is TRBV27, the J gene TRBJ2-3; D uncertain. CDR3 length equals 13 residues. CDR1 MNHEY and CDR2 SMNVEV come from the germline V gene (reference sequence). The V end lost 5 bases, the J end lost 4 bases, and 10 bases lay between the germline ends. Here the CDR3 DNA reads TGTGCCAGCAGTATTGGGCCCCCAGATACGCAGTATTTT. This gives the protein CASSIGPPDTQYF.

This clonotype was observed a few times. For the CDR3, the DNA is TGTGCCAGCAGCACCGGACAGGACCCCTATGGCTACACCTTC. Its translation is CASSTGQDPYGYTF. The V call is TRBV5-4, the J call TRBJ1-2; 7 nucleotides line up with TRBD1. This CDR3 has 14 residues. Trimming removed 4 bases from V and 4 bases from J; junction bases left unmatched: 7. Germline loops: CDR1 SGHNT, CDR2 YYREEE (reference sequence).

This rearrangement joins TRBV12-3 or TRBV12-4 to TRBJ2-7; tentatively, D is TRBD1 (5 bases). The CDR3 is 16 residues long. The V end was cut by 8 bases, the J end by 6 bases, with 26 bases between. The CDR3 region has the DNA TGTGCCAGCCTCCTCGGCCGGGCAGGGAAGCTGGGCGAGCAGTACGTC. This sequence encodes CASLLGRAGKLGEQYV.

This clonotype appeared many times. V is TRBV6-5 and J is TRBJ2-1; 12 bases line up with TRBD2. Germline CDR1 reads MNHEY; CDR2 reads SVGAGI. The CDR3 is 15 amino acids. With V trimmed by 4 bases and J by 7 bases, 5 bases remained unmatched. In DNA, the CDR3 is TGTGCCAGCAGTTTGACTAGCGGGAGTTCAAATGAGCAGTTCTTC. The encoded protein is CASSLTSGSSNEQFF.

This clonotype was counted once. The rearrangement links TRBV24-1 to TRBJ1-1, with 8 bases lining up with TRBD1. Germline lookup yields CDR1 KGHDR and CDR2 SFDVKD. The CDR3 runs to 13 residues. Trimming cost V 4 bases and J 7 bases; bases outside gene matches: 4. The CDR3 spells CATSDPGGVEAFF. Here the CDR3 DNA reads TGTGCCACCAGTGACCCAGGGGGCGTTGAAGCTTTCTTT.